The entry that follows covers one TCR beta chain sequence. The V end lost 2 bases, the J end lost 1 base, and 12 bases lay between the germline ends. CDR1 is MGHRA, CDR2 YSYEKL, per germline. CDR3 length: 16 residues. This entry belongs to a study of CD8 T cells in Susac syndrome. RNA was extracted with the RNeasy kit, and a quantity of about 0.45 to 1 ug was reverse transcribed using random hexamers. By means of immunoSEQ multiplex PCR, TCR beta CDR3 spanning 54 Vbeta and 13 Jbeta underwent amplification. TCRdb passed the immunoSEQ multiplex PCR reads through MiXCR, listing each CDR3 protein once. The top ten clones hold approximately 0.29% of a sample with roughly 120,000 distinct CDR3 sequences, 93% of them seen once. Sequencing of TCR beta was carried out in blood CD8+ and CD4+ T cells. TEMRA cells were enriched by FACS, and CD4+ and CD8+ T cells were negatively isolated.

The material sequenced was CD8+ T cells from PBMCs. This rearrangement joins TRBV4-1 to TRBJ2-1; D is ambiguous. The sequence was obtained from a human donor with multiple sclerosis. The DNA of the CDR3 is TGCGCCAGCAGCCAATATGTCCCGCCGTCCTACAATGAGCAGTTCTTC. The encoded protein is CASSQYVPPSYNEQFF.